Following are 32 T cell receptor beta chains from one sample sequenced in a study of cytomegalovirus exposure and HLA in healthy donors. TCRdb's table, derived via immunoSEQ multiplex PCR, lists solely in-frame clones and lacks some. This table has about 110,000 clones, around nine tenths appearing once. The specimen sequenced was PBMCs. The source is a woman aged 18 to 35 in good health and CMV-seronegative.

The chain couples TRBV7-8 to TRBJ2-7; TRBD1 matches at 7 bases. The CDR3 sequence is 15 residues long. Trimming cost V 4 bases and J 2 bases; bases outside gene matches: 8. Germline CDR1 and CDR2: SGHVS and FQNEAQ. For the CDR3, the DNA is TGTGCCAGCAGCTGGGACAGTGGGGTGGCCTACGAGCAGTACTTC. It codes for CASSWDSGVAYEQYF.

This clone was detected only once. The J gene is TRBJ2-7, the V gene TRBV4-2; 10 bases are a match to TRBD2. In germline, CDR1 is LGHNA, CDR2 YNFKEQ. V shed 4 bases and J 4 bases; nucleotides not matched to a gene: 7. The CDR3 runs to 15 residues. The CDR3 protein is CASSLERGGSYEQYF. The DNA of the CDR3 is TGTGCCAGCAGCCTCGAGCGGGGGGGTAGTTACGAGCAGTACTTC.

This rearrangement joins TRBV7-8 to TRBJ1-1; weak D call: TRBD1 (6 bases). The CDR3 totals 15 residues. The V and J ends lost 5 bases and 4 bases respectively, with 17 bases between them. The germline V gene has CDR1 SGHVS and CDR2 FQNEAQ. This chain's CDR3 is CASSAYNRAATEAFF. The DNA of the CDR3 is TGTGCCAGCAGCGCATATAACAGGGCAGCCACTGAAGCTTTCTTT.

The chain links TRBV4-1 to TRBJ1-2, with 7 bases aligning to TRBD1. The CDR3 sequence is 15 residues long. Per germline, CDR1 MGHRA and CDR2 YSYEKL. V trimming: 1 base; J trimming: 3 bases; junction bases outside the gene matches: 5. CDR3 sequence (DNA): TGCGCCAGCAGCCAAGTTGATACAGGGGACTATGGCTACACCTTC. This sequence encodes CASSQVDTGDYGYTF.

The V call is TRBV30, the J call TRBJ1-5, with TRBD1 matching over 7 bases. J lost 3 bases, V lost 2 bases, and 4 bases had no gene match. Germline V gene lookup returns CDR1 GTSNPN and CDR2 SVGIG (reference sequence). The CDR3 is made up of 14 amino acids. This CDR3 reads CAWSQGQINQPQHF. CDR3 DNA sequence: TGTGCCTGGAGTCAGGGACAGATCAATCAGCCCCAGCATTTT.

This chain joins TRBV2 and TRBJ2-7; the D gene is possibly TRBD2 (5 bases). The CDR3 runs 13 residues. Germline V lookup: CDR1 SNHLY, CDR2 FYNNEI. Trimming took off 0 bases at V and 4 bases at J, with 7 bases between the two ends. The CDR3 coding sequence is TGTGCCAGCAGTGAAGCGGGAGATTACGAGCAGTACTTC. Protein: CASSEAGDYEQYF. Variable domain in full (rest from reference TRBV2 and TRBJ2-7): EPEVTQTPSHQVTQMGQEVILRCVPISNHLYFYWYRQILGQKVEFLVSFYNNEISEKSEIFDDQFSVERPDGSNFTLKIRSTKLEDSAMYFCASSEAGDYEQYFGPGTRLTVT.

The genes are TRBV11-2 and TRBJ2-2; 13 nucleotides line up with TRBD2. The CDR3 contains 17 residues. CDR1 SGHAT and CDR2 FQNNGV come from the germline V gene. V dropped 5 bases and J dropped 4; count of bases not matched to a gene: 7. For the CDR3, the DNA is TGTGCCAGCAGCCTTCAGGGGACTAGCGGGATCACCGGGGAGCTGTTTTTT. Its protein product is CASSLQGTSGITGELFF.

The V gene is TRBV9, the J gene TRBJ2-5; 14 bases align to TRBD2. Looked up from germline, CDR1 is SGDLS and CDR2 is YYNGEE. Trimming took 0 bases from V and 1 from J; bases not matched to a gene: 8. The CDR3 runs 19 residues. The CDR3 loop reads CASSVDGTSGGDSQETQYF. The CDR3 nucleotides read TGTGCCAGCAGCGTAGATGGGACTAGCGGGGGTGATTCCCAAGAGACCCAGTACTTC.

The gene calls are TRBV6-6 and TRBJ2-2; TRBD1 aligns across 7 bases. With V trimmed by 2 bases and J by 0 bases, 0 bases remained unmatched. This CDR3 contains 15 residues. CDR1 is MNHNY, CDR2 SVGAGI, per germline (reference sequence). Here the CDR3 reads CASSYDRANTGELFF. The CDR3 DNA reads TGTGCCAGCAGTTACGACAGGGCGAACACCGGGGAGCTGTTTTTT.

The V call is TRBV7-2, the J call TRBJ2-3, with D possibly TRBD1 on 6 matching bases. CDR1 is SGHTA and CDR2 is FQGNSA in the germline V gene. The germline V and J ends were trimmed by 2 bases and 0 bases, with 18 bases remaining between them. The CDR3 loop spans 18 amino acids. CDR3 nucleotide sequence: TGTGCCAGCAGCTTACTGGGGGCAGCCATCCGAAGCACAGATACGCAGTATTTT. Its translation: CASSLLGAAIRSTDTQYF. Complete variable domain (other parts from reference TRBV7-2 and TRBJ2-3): GAGVSQSPSNKVTEKGKDVELRCDPISGHTALYWYRQSLGQGLEFLIYFQGNSAPDKSGLPSDRFSAERTGGSVSTLTIQRTQQEDSAVYLCASSLLGAAIRSTDTQYFGPGTRLTVL.

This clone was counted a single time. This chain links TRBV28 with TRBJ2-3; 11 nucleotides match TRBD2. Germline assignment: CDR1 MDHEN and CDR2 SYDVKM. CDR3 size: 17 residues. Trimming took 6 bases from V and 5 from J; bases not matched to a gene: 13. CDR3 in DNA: TGTGCCAGCAGCTTCCCTTTAGCGGGAGGGCCAAAAGATACGCAGTATTTT. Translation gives CASSFPLAGGPKDTQYF.

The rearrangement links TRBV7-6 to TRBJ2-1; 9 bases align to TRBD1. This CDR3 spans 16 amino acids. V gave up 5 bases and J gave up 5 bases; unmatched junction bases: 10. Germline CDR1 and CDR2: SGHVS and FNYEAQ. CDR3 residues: CASSARDRAWNNEQFF. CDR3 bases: TGTGCCAGCAGCGCCCGGGACAGGGCATGGAACAATGAGCAGTTCTTC.

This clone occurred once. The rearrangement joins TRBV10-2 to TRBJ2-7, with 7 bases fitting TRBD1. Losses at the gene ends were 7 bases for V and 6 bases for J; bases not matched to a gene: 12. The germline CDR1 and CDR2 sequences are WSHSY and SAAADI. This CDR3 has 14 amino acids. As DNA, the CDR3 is TGCGCCAGCAATAACAGGGGCTCGCTCGGCGAGCAGTACTTC. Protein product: CASNNRGSLGEQYF.

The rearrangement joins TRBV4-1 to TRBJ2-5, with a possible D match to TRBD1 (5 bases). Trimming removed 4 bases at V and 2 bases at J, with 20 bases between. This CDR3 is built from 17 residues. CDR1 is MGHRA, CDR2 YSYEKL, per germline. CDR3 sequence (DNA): TGCGCCAGCAGCCTTAACCCTGGGGCGTTAATACAAGAGACCCAGTACTTC. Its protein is CASSLNPGALIQETQYF.

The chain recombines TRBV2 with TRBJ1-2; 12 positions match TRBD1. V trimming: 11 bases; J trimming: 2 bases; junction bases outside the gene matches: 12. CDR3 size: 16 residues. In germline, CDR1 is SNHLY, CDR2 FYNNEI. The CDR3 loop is CAAGGGQGASNYGYTF. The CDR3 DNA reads TGTGCCGCCGGGGGGGGACAGGGGGCCTCGAACTATGGCTACACCTTC.

The CDR3 coding sequence is TGTGCCAGCAGTTTAGGTGGGAGCAAAAACATTCAGTACTTC. This encodes CASSLGGSKNIQYF. This chain links TRBV28 with TRBJ2-4; D might be TRBD2 (5 bases). CDR1 is MDHEN, CDR2 SYDVKM, per germline. The V and J ends lost 2 bases and 3 bases respectively, with 8 bases between them. The CDR3 runs 14 residues. Combining the CDR3 with reference TRBV28 and TRBJ2-4 gives the whole variable domain DVKVTQSSRYLVKRTGEKVFLECVQDMDHENMFWYRQDPGLGLRLIYFSYDVKMKEKGDIPEGYSVSREKKERFSLILESASTNQTSMYLCASSLGGSKNIQYFGAGTRLSVL.

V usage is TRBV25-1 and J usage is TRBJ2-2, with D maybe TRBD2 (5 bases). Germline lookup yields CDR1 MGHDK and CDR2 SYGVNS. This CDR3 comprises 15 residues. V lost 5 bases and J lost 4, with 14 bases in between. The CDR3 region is CASSLSDFFTGELFF. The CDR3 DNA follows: TGTGCCAGCAGTTTATCGGACTTTTTCACCGGGGAGCTGTTTTTT.

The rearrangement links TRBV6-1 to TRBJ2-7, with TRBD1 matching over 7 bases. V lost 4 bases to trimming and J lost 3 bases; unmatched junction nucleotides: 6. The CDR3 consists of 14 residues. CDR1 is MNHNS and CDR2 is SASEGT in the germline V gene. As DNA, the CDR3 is TGTGCCAGCAGTGGGGGACAGAGACTCTACGAGCAGTACTTC. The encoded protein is CASSGGQRLYEQYF.

CDR3: CASSLGRGRNLNTEAFF. CDR3 sequence (DNA): TGTGCCAGCAGCTTAGGTAGGGGCCGGAATTTGAACACTGAAGCTTTCTTT. The chain combines TRBV7-9 with TRBJ1-1; possible D gene TRBD1, 5 bases. The CDR3 is 17 amino acids. CDR1 is SEHNR and CDR2 is FQNEAQ in the germline V gene (reference sequence). V was trimmed by 1 base and J by 0 bases, leaving 15 bases between them.

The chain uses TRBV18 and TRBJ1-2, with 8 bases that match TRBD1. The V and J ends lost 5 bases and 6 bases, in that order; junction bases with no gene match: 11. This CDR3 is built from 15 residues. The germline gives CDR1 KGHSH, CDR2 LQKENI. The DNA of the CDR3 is TGTGCCAGCTCATATTCCCAGGGGGCAGTCGATGGCTACACCTTC. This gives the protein CASSYSQGAVDGYTF.

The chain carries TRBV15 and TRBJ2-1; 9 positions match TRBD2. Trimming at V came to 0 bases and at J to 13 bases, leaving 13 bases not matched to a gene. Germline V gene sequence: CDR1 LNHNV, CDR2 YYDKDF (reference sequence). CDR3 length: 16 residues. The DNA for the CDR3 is TGTGCCACCAGCAGAGAGATAGCGGGAGCCGGGAGACCACAGTTCTTC. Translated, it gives CATSREIAGAGRPQFF.

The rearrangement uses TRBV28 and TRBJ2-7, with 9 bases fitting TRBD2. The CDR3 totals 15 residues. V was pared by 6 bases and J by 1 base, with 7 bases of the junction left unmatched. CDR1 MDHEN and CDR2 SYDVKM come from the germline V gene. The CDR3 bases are TGTGCCAGCAGATCCCTAGCGGGGTATTCCTACGAGCAGTACTTC. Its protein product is CASRSLAGYSYEQYF.

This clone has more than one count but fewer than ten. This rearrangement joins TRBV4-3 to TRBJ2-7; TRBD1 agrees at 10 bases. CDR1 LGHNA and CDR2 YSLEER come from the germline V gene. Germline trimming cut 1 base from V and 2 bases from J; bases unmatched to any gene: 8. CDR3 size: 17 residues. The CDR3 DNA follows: TGCGCCAGCAGCCAAGGGGGTGGGACAGGGGTTCCCTACGAGCAGTACTTC. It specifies CASSQGGGTGVPYEQYF.

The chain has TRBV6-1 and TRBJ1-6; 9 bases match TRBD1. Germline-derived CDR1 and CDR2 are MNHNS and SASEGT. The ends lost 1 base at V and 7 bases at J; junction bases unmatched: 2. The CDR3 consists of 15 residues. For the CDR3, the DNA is TGTGCCAGCAGTGAAGTTGACAGGGGGAATTCACCCCTCCACTTT. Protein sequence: CASSEVDRGNSPLHF.

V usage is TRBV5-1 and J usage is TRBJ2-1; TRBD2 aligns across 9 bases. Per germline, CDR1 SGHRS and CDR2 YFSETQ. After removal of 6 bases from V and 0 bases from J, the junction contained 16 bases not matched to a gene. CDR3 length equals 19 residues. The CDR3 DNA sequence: TGCGCCAGCAAGGGTATGGTGCAGCGGGGGGCCGACTCCTACAATGAGCAGTTCTTC. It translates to CASKGMVQRGADSYNEQFF.

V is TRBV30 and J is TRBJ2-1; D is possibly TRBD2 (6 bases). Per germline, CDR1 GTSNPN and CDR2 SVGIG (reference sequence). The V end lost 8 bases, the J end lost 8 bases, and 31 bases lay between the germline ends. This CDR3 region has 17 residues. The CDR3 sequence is CASRNGGRGSPSDEQFF. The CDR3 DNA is TGTGCCAGTCGGAACGGGGGACGGGGTTCTCCAAGCGATGAGCAGTTCTTC.

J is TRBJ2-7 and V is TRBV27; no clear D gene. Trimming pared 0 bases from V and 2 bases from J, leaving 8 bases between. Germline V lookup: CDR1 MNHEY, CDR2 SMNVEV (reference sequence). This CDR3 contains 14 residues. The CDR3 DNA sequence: TGTGCCAGCAGTTTATCGGCTTTCCCCTACGAGCAGTACTTC. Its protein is CASSLSAFPYEQYF.

The CDR3 nucleotides are TGTGCCAGCAGTTTATATGACAGGGGCTACGAGCAGTACTTC. This translates into CASSLYDRGYEQYF. The chain is built from TRBV27 and TRBJ2-7; TRBD1 matches 8 bases. The CDR3 length is 14 residues. Per germline, CDR1 MNHEY and CDR2 SMNVEV (reference sequence). After removal of 1 base from V and 3 bases from J, the junction contained 2 bases not matched to a gene.

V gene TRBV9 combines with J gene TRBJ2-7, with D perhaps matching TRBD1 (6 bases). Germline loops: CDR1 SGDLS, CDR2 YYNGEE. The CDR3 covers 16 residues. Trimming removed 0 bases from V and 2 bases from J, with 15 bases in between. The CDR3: CASSVDGSGATYEQYF. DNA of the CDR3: TGTGCCAGCAGCGTAGACGGGTCAGGGGCCACCTACGAGCAGTACTTC.

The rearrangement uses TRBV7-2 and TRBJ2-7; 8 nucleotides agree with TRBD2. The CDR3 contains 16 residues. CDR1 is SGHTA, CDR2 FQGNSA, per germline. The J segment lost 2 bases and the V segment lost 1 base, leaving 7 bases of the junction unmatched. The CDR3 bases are TGTGCCAGCAGCTTAGTGTCGAGCGGGAGTACCTACGAGCAGTACTTC. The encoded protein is CASSLVSSGSTYEQYF.

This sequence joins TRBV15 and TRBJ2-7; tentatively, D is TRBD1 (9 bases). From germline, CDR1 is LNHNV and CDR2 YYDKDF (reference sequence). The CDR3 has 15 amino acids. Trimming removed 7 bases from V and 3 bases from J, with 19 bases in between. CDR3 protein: CATKRGRTGDYEQYF. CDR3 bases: TGTGCCACCAAACGCGGGAGGACAGGGGACTACGAGCAGTACTTC.

Written as DNA, the CDR3 is TGTGCCAGCAGCTTTACTAGCGGGGGGAACACCGGGGAGCTGTTTTTT. This sequence encodes CASSFTSGGNTGELFF. The chain combines TRBV11-1 with TRBJ2-2; 11 nucleotides match TRBD2. The germline CDR1 and CDR2 sequences are SGHAT and FQDESV (reference sequence). V dropped 3 bases and J dropped 1; count of bases not matched to a gene: 1. This CDR3 has 16 residues.